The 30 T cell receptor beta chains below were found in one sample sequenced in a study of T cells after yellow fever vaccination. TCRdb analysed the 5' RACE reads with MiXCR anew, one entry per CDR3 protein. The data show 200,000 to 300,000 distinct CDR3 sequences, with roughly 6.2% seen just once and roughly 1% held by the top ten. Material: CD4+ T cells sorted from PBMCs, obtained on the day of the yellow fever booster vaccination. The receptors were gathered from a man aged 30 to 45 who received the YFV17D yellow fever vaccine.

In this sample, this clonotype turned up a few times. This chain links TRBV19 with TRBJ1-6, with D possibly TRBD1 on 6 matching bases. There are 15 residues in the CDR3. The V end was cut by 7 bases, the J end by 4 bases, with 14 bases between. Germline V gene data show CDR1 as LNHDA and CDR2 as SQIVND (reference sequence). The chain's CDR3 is CASNPTGGYNSPLHF. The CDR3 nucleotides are TGTGCCAGTAATCCGACAGGAGGTTATAATTCACCCCTCCACTTT.

This CDR3 is CASSTGPQETQYF. CDR3 bases: TGTGCCAGCAGCACAGGACCGCAAGAGACCCAGTACTTC. This chain joins TRBV7-2 and TRBJ2-5, with D possibly matching TRBD1 (5 bases). This CDR3 contains 13 residues. Germline values: CDR1 SGHTA, CDR2 FQGNSA. Trimming stripped 5 bases from V and 2 bases from J, with 9 bases between.

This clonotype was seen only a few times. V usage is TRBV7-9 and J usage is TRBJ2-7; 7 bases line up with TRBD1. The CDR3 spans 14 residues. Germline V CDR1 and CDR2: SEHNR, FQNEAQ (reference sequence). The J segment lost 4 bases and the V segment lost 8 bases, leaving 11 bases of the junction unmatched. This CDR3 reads CASRSTGSLYEQYF. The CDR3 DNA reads TGTGCCAGCCGCTCGACAGGGTCACTTTACGAGCAGTACTTC.

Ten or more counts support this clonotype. In DNA, the CDR3 is TGTGCCAGCAGCTTAGGGGTGGAGGTGGGACACGAGCAGTACTTC. It yields the protein CASSLGVEVGHEQYF. The V call is TRBV7-8, the J call TRBJ2-7, with D perhaps matching TRBD1 or TRBD2 (5 bases each). The V and J ends lost 1 base and 5 bases respectively, with 15 bases between them. CDR3 length equals 15 residues. Looked up from germline, CDR1 is SGHVS and CDR2 is FQNEAQ.

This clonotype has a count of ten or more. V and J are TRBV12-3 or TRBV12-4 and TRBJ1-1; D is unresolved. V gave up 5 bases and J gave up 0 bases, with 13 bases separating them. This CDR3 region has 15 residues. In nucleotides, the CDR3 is TGTGCCAGCAGTCTCTCACCGGGCCTGAACACTGAAGCTTTCTTT. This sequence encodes CASSLSPGLNTEAFF.

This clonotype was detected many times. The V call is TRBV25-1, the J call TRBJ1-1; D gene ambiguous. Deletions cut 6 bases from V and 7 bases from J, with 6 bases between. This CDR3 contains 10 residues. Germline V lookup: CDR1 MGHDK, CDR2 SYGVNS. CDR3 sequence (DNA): TGTGCCAGCAGGAGCGTTGAAGCTTTCTTT. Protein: CASRSVEAFF.

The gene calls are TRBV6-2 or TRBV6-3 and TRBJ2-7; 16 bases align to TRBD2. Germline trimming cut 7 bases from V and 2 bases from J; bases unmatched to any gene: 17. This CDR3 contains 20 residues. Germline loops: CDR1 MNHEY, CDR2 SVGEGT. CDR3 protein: CASNYNPGLAGGPRTYEQYF. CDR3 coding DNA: TGTGCCAGCAACTACAATCCGGGACTAGCGGGAGGGCCTAGAACCTACGAGCAGTACTTC.

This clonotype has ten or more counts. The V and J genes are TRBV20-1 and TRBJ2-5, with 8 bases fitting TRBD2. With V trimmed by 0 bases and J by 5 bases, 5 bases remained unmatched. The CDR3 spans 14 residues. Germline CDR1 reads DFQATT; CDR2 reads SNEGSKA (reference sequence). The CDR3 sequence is CSARDFRGGETQYF. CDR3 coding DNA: TGCAGTGCTAGAGATTTTCGCGGGGGGGAGACCCAGTACTTC.

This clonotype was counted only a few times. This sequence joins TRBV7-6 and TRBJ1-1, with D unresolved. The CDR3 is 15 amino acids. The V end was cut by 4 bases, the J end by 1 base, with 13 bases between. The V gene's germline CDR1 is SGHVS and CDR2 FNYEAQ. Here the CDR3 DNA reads TGTGCCAGCAGCTCTAGGTACAACAAGAACACTGAAGCTTTCTTT. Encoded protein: CASSSRYNKNTEAFF. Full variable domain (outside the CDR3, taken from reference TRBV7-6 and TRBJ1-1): GAGVSQSPRYKVTKRGQDVALRCDPISGHVSLYWYRQALGQGPEFLTYFNYEAQQDKSGLPNDRFSAERPEGSISTLTIQRTEQRDSAMYRCASSSRYNKNTEAFFGQGTRLTVV.

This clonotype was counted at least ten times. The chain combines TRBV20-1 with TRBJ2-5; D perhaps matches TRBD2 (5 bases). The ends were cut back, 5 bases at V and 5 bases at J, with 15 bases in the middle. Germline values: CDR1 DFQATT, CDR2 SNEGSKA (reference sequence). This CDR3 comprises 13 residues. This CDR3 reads CSASQPGGETQYF. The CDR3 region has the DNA TGCAGTGCTTCACAACCGGGCGGGGAGACCCAGTACTTC.

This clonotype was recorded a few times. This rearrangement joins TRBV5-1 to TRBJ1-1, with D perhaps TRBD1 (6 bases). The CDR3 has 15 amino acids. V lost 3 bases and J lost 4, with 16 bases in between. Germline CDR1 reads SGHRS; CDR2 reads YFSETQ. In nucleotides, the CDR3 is TGCGCCAGCAGCTCTGTCGGGGGCTGGGGCACTGAAGCTTTCTTT. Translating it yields CASSSVGGWGTEAFF.

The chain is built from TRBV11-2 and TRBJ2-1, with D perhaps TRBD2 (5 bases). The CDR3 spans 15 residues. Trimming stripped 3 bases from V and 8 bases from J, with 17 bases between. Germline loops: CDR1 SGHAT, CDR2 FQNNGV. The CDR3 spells CASSFLLGGTDEQFF. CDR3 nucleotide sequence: TGTGCCAGCAGCTTCCTCCTCGGAGGAACGGATGAGCAGTTCTTC.

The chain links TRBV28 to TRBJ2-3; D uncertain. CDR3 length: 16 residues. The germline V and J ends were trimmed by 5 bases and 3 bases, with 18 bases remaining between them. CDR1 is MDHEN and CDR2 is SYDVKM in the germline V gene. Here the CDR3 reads CASSLFSRGRTDTQYF. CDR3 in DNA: TGTGCCAGCAGTCTATTCTCCCGAGGCAGGACAGATACGCAGTATTTT.

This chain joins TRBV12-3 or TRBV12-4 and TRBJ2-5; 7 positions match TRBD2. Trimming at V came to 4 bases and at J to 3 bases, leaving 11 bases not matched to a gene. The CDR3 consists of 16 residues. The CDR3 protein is CASSWGGSSPKETQYF. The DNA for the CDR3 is TGTGCCAGCAGTTGGGGCGGGAGCTCTCCTAAAGAGACCCAGTACTTC.

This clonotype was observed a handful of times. CDR3 sequence (DNA): TGCGCCAGCAGTGAGTGGGATTTTGGCTACACCTTC. Residues: CASSEWDFGYTF. The chain uses TRBV10-2 and TRBJ1-2; D gene ambiguous. The CDR3 has 12 residues. V lost 1 base and J 7 bases, leaving 7 bases between the germline ends. CDR1 WSHSY and CDR2 SAAADI come from the germline V gene.

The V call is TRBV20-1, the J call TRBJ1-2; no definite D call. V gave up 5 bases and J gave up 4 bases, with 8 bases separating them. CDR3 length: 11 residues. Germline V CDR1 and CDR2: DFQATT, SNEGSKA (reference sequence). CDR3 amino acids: CSASYLYGYTF. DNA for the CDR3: TGCAGTGCTTCTTATCTCTATGGCTACACCTTC.

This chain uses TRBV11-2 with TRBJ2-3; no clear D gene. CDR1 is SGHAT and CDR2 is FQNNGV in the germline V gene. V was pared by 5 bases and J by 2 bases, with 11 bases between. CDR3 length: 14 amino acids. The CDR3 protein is CASSAPRTTDTQYF. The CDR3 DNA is TGTGCCAGCAGCGCCCCAAGGACCACAGATACGCAGTATTTT.

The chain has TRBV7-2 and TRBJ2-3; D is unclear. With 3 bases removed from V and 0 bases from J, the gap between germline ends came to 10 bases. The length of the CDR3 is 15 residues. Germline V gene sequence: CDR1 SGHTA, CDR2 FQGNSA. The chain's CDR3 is CASSFTATSTDTQYF. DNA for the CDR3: TGTGCCAGCAGCTTTACGGCTACCAGCACAGATACGCAGTATTTT. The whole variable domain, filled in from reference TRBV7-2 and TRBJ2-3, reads GAGVSQSPSNKVTEKGKDVELRCDPISGHTALYWYRQSLGQGLEFLIYFQGNSAPDKSGLPSDRFSAERTGGSVSTLTIQRTQQEDSAVYLCASSFTATSTDTQYFGPGTRLTVL.

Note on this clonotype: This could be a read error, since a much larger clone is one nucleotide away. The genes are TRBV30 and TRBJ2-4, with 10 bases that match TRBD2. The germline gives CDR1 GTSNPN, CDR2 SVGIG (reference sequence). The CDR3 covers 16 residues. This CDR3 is CAWSSGRAEARNIQYF. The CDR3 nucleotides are TGTGCCTGGAGTAGCGGGAGGGCGGAAGCCAGAAACATTCAGTACTTC.

The CDR3 sequence is CASSPEGEETQYF. As DNA, the CDR3 is TGTGCCAGCTCACCAGAGGGAGAAGAGACCCAGTACTTC. This chain uses TRBV18 with TRBJ2-5, with TRBD2 as a possible D gene (5 bases). CDR3 size: 13 residues. The V end was cut by 2 bases, the J end by 3 bases, with 7 bases between. The germline gives CDR1 KGHSH, CDR2 LQKENI.

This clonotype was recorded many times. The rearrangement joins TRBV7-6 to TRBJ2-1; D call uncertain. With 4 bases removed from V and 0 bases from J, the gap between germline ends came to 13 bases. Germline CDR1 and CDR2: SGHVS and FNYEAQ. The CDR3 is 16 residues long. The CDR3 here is CASSSYFADSYNEQFF. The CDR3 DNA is TGTGCCAGCAGCTCGTACTTCGCTGACTCCTACAATGAGCAGTTCTTC.

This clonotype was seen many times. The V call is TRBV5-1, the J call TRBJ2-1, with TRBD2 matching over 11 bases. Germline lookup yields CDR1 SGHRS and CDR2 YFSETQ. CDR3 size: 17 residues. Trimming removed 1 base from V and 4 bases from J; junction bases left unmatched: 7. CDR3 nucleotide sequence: TGCGCCAGCAGCTTGCAGACTAGCGGGAATCTTTACAATGAGCAGTTCTTC. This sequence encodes CASSLQTSGNLYNEQFF.

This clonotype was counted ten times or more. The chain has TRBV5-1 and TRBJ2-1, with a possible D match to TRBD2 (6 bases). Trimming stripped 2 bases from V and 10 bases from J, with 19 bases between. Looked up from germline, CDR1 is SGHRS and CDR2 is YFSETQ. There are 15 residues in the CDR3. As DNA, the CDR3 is TGCGCCAGCAGCTTTTCTATGGCGGGGTGGATGGAGCAGTTCTTC. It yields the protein CASSFSMAGWMEQFF.

In DNA, the CDR3 is TGCGCCAGCAGCTTGGCTGGGGGCCCTAGGGACACTGAAGCTTTCTTT. Translation gives CASSLAGGPRDTEAFF. V and J are TRBV5-1 and TRBJ1-1; D may be TRBD1 (6 bases). Trimming left V 0 bases short and J 3 bases short, with 15 bases between. Germline V CDR1 and CDR2: SGHRS, YFSETQ. This CDR3 is built from 16 residues. The full variable domain, completed using reference TRBV5-1 and TRBJ1-1, is KAGVTQTPRYLIKTRGQQVTLSCSPISGHRSVSWYQQTPGQGLQFLFEYFSETQRNKGNFPGRFSGRQFSNSRSEMNVSTLELGDSALYLCASSLAGGPRDTEAFFGQGTRLTVV.

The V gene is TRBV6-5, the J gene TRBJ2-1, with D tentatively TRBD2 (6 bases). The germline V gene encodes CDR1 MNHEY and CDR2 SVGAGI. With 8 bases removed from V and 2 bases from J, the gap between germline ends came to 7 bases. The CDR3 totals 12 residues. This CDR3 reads CASGGAYNEQFF. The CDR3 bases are TGTGCCAGCGGCGGGGCCTACAATGAGCAGTTCTTC.

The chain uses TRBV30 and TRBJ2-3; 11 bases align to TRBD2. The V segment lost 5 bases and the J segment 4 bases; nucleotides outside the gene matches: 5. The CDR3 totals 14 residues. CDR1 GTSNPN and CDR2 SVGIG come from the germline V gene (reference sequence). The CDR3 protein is CAWGRGLAADTQYF. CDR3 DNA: TGTGCCTGGGGGAGGGGACTAGCGGCAGATACGCAGTATTTT.

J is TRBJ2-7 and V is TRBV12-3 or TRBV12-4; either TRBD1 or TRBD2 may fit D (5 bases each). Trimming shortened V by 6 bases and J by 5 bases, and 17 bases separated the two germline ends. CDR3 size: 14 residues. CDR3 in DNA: TGTGCCAGCAGGTCCGGACAAGGAGGCAACGAGCAGTACTTC. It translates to CASRSGQGGNEQYF.

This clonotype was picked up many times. The CDR3 is CASSERGRDEQFF. CDR3 coding DNA: TGTGCCAGCAGTGAACGGGGGAGGGATGAGCAGTTCTTC. The chain links TRBV6-1 to TRBJ2-1; TRBD2 matches 7 bases. The CDR3 is made up of 13 amino acids. CDR1 and CDR2 from the germline V gene are MNHNS and SASEGT. V was clipped by 2 bases and J by 8 bases; unmatched bases: 3.

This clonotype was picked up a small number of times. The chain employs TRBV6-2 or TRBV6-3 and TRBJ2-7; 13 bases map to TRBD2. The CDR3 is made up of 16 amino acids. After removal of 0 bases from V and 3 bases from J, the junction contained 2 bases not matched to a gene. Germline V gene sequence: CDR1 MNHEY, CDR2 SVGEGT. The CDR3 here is CASSYSRTSGSYEQYF. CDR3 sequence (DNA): TGTGCCAGCAGTTACTCACGGACTAGCGGGAGCTACGAGCAGTACTTC.

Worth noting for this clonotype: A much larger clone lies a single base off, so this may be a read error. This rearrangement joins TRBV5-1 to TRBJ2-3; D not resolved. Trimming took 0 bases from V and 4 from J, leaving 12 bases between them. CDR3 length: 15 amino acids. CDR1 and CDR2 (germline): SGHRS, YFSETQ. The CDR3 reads CASSLAPIGSDTQYF. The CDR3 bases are TGCGCCAGCAGCTTGGCCCCGATCGGGTCAGATACGCAGTATTTT.